This T cell receptor (beta chain) was obtained from a study of T-cell reconstitution after alpha-beta-depleted transplantation in children. TCRbeta library preparation incorporated unique molecular identifiers. TCRdb re-derived calls from the PCR reads in MiXCR, one entry per CDR3 protein. The sample shows 500,000 to 750,000 distinct CDR3 sequences, under 15% of them seen only once. Study-level points and caveats: There were reportedly several hundred expanded graft clones from which alpha-beta T cells came about two months after transplant. The authors attributed T-cell counts and diversity one year after transplant mostly to newly produced T cells. Some patients' high day-60 TCRbeta diversity was attributed to recipient cells surviving conditioning.

Germline loops: CDR1 LNHDA, CDR2 SQIVND (reference sequence). This CDR3 contains 15 residues. The V and J ends lost 4 bases and 5 bases respectively, with 16 bases between them. This clonotype turned up a few times. Antigen specificity is unknown. The specimen comprised PBMCs, mostly from graft donor cells, sampled 360 days after TCRalphabeta/CD19-depleted stem cell transplant. This chain connects TRBV19 to TRBJ2-3, with D perhaps TRBD1 or TRBD2 (6 bases each). The TCR originated in a male patient younger than 18 who had a stem cell transplant for acute myeloid leukemia, so the T cells may come from the graft donor. The CDR3: CASSRGANRKDTQYF. The CDR3, as DNA: TGTGCCAGTAGTAGGGGGGCTAACAGGAAAGATACGCAGTATTTT.